This TCR beta chain emerged from a study of Graves' ophthalmopathy and Graves' hyperthyroidism. Study-wide context: No ophthalmopathy within 18 months of follow-up signified stable hyperthyroidism.

Study results and caveats: Blood contained most expanded thyroid clonotypes exceeding 0.001 frequency.

From RNA, the CDR3 regions of TCR beta chains were amplified and sequenced. Investigators did first-round RT-PCR with HTBI primers, then second-round multiplex PCR. TCRdb re-derived calls from the multiplex PCR reads in MiXCR, one entry per CDR3 protein. The table includes 500,000 to 600,000 distinct CDR3 sequences, under 45% detected once. This CDR3 region has 13 residues. J was trimmed by 14 bases and V by 5 bases; bases with no gene match: 12. Per the germline V gene, CDR1 is SGHNT and CDR2 is YYREEE (reference sequence). A note on this clonotype: Its antigen is undetermined.

The rearrangement joins TRBV5-4 to TRBJ1-5; 8 bases map to TRBD1. The sequence was collected from an adult man with Graves' hyperthyroidism. Sequences were obtained from peripheral blood or thyroid tissue (not recorded which). The CDR3 loop reads CASSPGGLSYEHF. For the CDR3, the DNA is TGTGCCAGCAGTCCAGGGGGCCTTTCGTACGAGCATTTT.